This T cell receptor (beta chain) is from a study of blood T cell repertoires in COVID-19. Study-level information: Acute and convalescent COVID-19 specimens originated in the United States, Italy and Spain. PBMCs, B-cell-depleted T cells, or T cells provided the cDNA or gDNA that made up the material.

This CDR3 has 16 residues. The V gene's germline CDR1 is SGHTA and CDR2 FQGTGA. V was cut by 5 bases and J by 0 bases, with 16 bases left in between. As handled by the study authors: Amplification from reference gene primers served as the basis for estimated nucleated cell counts. The assay was immunoSEQ multiplex PCR, and TCRdb's table has in-frame clones only and misses some. The V and J calls and clone size come from that table; D and trimming were worked out from the DNA. The table shows 100,000 to 130,000 clones, with approximately 85% occurring only once. This chain joins TRBV7-3 and TRBJ1-1; D possibly corresponds to TRBD1 (5 bases). The receptor was derived from a human donor in a cohort sampled during active COVID-19. Sequencing used peripheral blood. CDR3 sequence reads: CASSQQVGRMNTEAFF. In DNA form, the CDR3 reads TGTGCCAGCAGCCAACAGGTGGGCAGGATGAACACTGAAGCTTTCTTT.